These T cell receptor beta chains were read from a single sample in a study of blood T cell repertoires in COVID-19. Clones were read by immunoSEQ multiplex PCR, and TCRdb kept only the in-frame ones, dropping some. The repertoire holds tens of thousands of clones, around 90% seen once, with 7% to 9.5% in the top ten. Specimen: peripheral blood. The receptors come from a human donor in a cohort sampled during active COVID-19. CDR3s include the opening cysteine and the closing phenylalanine or tryptophan. The D gene is left open where the match is weak. Some rows mark clone size as missing; the rest say once, few, many or name a class of expanded clone.

TRBJ1-6	NA	TRBV6-5	NA	CASSYYQGYNSPLHF	TGTGCCAGCAGTTATTACCAGGGTTATAATTCACCCCTCCACTTT
TRBJ1-1	TRBD1	TRBV6-2/TRBV6-3	once	CASSYSMKGGERKNTEAFF	TGTGCCAGCAGTTACTCGATGAAAGGGGGCGAACGGAAGAACACTGAAGCTTTCTTT
TRBJ2-7	TRBD2	TRBV2	NA	CASIRGRGGSISEQYF	TGTGCCAGCATCAGAGGGAGGGGAGGGAGTATAAGCGAGCAGTACTTC
TRBJ1-1	NA	TRBV9	NA	CASSNTGMNTEAFF	TGTGCCAGCAGCAATACAGGGATGAACACTGAAGCTTTCTTT
TRBJ1-6	NA	TRBV6-5	NA	CASSSYRVDSPLHF	TGTGCCAGCAGTTCATACAGGGTCGATTCACCCCTCCACTTT
TRBJ2-7	TRBD2	TRBV19	NA	CASSILLAGGPGEQYF	TGTGCCAGTAGTATACTGCTAGCGGGGGGGCCGGGCGAGCAGTACTTC
TRBJ1-1	NA	TRBV19	NA	CASSTKIGGNTEAFF	TGTGCCAGTAGTACTAAGATAGGGGGGAACACTGAAGCTTTCTTT
TRBJ2-7	NA	TRBV2	NA	CASSDSDYLYEQYF	TGTGCCAGCAGTGATAGTGACTACCTCTACGAGCAGTACTTC
TRBJ2-7	TRBD1	TRBV14	NA	CASSQVGQGGLYEQYF	TGTGCCAGCAGCCAAGTAGGACAGGGAGGTCTCTACGAGCAGTACTTC
TRBJ1-1	NA	TRBV3-1/TRBV3-2	NA	CASSQEGGHKAFF	TGTGCCAGCAGCCAAGAGGGCGGGCATAAAGCTTTCTTT
TRBJ2-2	TRBD2	TRBV5-1	NA	CASSLPKRDSLGDGELFF	TGCGCCAGCAGCTTGCCTAAGCGGGACTCCCTAGGCGACGGGGAGCTGTTTTTT
TRBJ1-2	NA	TRBV5-1	NA	CASSPGHNDYGYTF	TGCGCCAGCAGCCCCGGACACAACGACTATGGCTACACCTTC
TRBJ2-7	TRBD1	TRBV5-1	NA	CASSWTGGAYEQYF	TGCGCCAGCAGCTGGACAGGGGGAGCCTACGAGCAGTACTTC
TRBJ2-7	TRBD1	TRBV18	NA	CASSPGDRQDYEQYF	TGTGCCAGCTCACCAGGGGACAGACAGGACTACGAGCAGTACTTC
TRBJ2-3	TRBD2	TRBV2	NA	CASRELVLAGGKDTQYF	TGTGCCAGCAGAGAGTTGGTGCTAGCGGGGGGTAAAGATACGCAGTATTTT
TRBJ1-2	NA	TRBV19	NA	CASSPQVNYGYTF	TGTGCCAGTAGCCCACAGGTTAACTATGGCTACACCTTC
TRBJ1-2	NA	TRBV5-6	few	CASSLSSELGGYTF	TGTGCCAGCAGCTTGTCCAGCGAGCTAGGTGGCTACACCTTC